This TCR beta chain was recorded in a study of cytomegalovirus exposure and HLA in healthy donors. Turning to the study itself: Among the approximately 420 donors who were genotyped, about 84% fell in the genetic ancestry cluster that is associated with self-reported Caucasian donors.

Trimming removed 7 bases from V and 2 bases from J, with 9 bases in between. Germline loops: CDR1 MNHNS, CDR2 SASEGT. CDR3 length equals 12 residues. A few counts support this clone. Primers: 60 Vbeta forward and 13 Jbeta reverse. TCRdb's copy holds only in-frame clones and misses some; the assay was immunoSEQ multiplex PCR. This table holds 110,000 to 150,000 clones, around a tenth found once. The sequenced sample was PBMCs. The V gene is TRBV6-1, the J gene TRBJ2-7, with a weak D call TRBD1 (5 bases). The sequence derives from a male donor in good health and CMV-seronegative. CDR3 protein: CASKGVAYEQYF. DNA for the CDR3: TGTGCCAGCAAAGGGGTTGCCTACGAGCAGTACTTC.